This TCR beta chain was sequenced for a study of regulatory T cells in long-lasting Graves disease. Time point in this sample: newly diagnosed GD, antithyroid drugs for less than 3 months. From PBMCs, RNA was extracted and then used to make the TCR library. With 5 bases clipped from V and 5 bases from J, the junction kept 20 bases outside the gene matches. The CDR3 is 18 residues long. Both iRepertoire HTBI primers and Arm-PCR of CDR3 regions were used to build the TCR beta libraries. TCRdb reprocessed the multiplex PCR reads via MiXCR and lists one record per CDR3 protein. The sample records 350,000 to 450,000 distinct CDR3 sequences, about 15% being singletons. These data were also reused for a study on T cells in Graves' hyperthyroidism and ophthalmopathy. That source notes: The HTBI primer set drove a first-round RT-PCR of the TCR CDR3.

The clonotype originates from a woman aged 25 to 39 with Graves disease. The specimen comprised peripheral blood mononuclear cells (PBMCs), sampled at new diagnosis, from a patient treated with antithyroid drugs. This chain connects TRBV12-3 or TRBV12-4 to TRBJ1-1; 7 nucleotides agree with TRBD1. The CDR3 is CASSLDDLLTGEWTEAFF. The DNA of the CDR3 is TGTGCCAGCAGTCTGGACGACCTTCTTACAGGGGAGTGGACTGAAGCTTTCTTT.